This T cell receptor (beta chain) was sequenced for a study of cytomegalovirus exposure and HLA in healthy donors. As for the study in general: Within an early data release were approximately 85 million unique TCRs drawn from HLA-typed donors.

The junction had 9 bases not matched to a gene; V was cut back by 6 bases and J by 2 bases. The germline gives CDR1 MNHEY, CDR2 SMNVEV (reference sequence). The CDR3 extends over 15 amino acids. Vbeta (60) and Jbeta (13) primers were used in the PCR. Repertoires were generated with immunoSEQ multiplex PCR, while TCRdb's copy carries only in-frame clones and drops some. The sample holds roughly 100,000 clones, 60% to 80% seen once. The chain combines TRBV27 with TRBJ2-7, with 8 bases that match TRBD1. The clonotype comes from a man aged 30-40 years in good health and CMV-seronegative. Sequenced: PBMCs. As DNA, the CDR3 is TGTGCCAGCAGCCTCGGACAGGGCGTTCCCTACGAGCAGTACTTC. Translated, it gives CASSLGQGVPYEQYF.